These 18 T cell receptor beta chains originate from one sample sequenced in a study of tumor-infiltrating lymphocytes in oesophageal squamous cell carcinoma. TCRdb called the PCR reads again in MiXCR, with one record for every CDR3 protein. The sample contains about 12,000 distinct CDR3 sequences, 55% to 70% of which appear only once. Sequencing was performed on esophageal tumor tissue. These receptors all stem from a female donor with esophageal squamous cell carcinoma.

As for this clonotype: This CDR3 fails to terminate in the conserved phenylalanine or tryptophan, so it likely reflects a read error. No DNA is shown, since the ends of the CDR3 on it are uncertain; the CDR3 is the one TCRdb lists. V is TRBV28 and J is TRBJ2-7; the table's D call, TRBD1, was not checked against the DNA. Ends included, the CDR3 has 17 residues. The germline gives CDR1 MDHEN, CDR2 SYDVKM. CDR3 sequence reads: CASSETGTGRYGYTFGS.

Comments on this clonotype: A read error is likely, as this CDR3 ends without the conserved phenylalanine or tryptophan. Because the CDR3's place on the DNA is in doubt, the DNA is left out and the CDR3 is given as listed by TCRdb. This chain joins TRBV7-2 and TRBJ2-3. The germline V gene encodes CDR1 SGHTA and CDR2 FQGNSA. The CDR3 is 17 residues long, ends included. This CDR3 reads CASSVVQITEYGYTFGS.

The chain joins TRBV7-3 to TRBJ2-1, with a weak D call TRBD1 (5 bases). CDR1 is SGHTA, CDR2 FQGTGA, per germline. This CDR3 region has 14 residues. The V gene lost 4 bases and the J gene lost 5 bases, with 12 bases spanning the gap. The CDR3 DNA reads TGTGCCAGCAGCTGGGGCGGACCAAACAATGAGCAGTTCTTC. It translates to CASSWGGPNNEQFF.

The chain employs TRBV7-2 and TRBJ2-6; D may be TRBD1 (6 bases). The ends were cut back, 9 bases at V and 7 bases at J, with 22 bases in the middle. The CDR3 has 16 residues. The germline V gene encodes CDR1 SGHTA and CDR2 FQGNSA. The DNA of the CDR3 is TGTGCCAGTACATCGGGTGTAGGGGGAAGAGCCAACGTCCTGACTTTC. Protein: CASTSGVGGRANVLTF.

Relative to its sample, this clonotype is medium-sized. This chain joins TRBV6-1 and TRBJ1-1, with D possibly matching TRBD1 (6 bases). Germline CDR1 reads MNHNS; CDR2 reads SASEGT. Trimming stripped 7 bases from V and 12 bases from J, with 18 bases between. This CDR3 contains 12 residues. CDR3 coding DNA: TGTGCCAGCACGACAGGTCCGCCTGTGTCTTTCTTT. Amino acids: CASTTGPPVSFF.

V gene TRBV12-3 or TRBV12-4 combines with J gene TRBJ2-5; TRBD1 or TRBD2 may be the D gene (5 bases each). This CDR3 is built from 14 residues. V was cut by 5 bases and J by 2 bases, with 12 bases left in between. The CDR3 DNA is TGTGCCAGCAGTCCCATTGGGGGACAAGAGACCCAGTACTTC. Its translation is CASSPIGGQETQYF.

This clonotype was detected a few times. The V and J genes are TRBV12-3 or TRBV12-4 and TRBJ2-4, with D perhaps matching TRBD1 (5 bases). The DNA matches TRBJ2-1 better at its end, which makes the J call doubtful. This CDR3 contains 13 residues. CDR3 coding DNA: TGTGCCAGCAGTTTTCAGACAGACAATGAGCAGTTCTTC. Amino acids: CASSFQTDNEQFF.

The chain uses TRBV12-3 or TRBV12-4 and TRBJ2-7; D is possibly TRBD1 (6 bases). V was clipped by 6 bases and J by 4 bases, with 10 bases between them. The CDR3 is 12 residues long. The CDR3 is CASRGASYEQYF. Written as DNA, the CDR3 is TGTGCCAGCAGGGGGGCCTCTTACGAGCAGTACTTC.

This rearrangement joins TRBV6-6 to TRBJ2-1; D call uncertain. Germline CDR1 MNHNY, CDR2 SVGAGI (reference sequence). The CDR3 loop spans 16 amino acids. V dropped 5 bases and J dropped 5 bases, with 19 bases sitting between them. CDR3 sequence reads: CASSPLGIVSNNEQFF. CDR3 coding DNA: TGTGCCAGCAGTCCCTTAGGGATAGTCTCGAACAATGAGCAGTTCTTC.

This chain joins TRBV28 and TRBJ2-3, with D maybe TRBD1 (5 bases). Matching the DNA end better, TRBJ2-7 makes the J call doubtful. Germline V CDR1 and CDR2: MDHEN, SYDVKM. This CDR3 has 14 residues. CDR3 loop: CASSFGGASYEQYF. CDR3 sequence (DNA): TGTGCCAGCAGTTTTGGTGGGGCCTCCTACGAGCAGTACTTC.

At least ten counts were recorded for this clonotype. V and J are TRBV6-1 and TRBJ1-2, with 10 bases lining up with TRBD1. V lost 5 bases to trimming and J lost 6 bases; unmatched junction nucleotides: 9. The length of the CDR3 is 15 residues. The germline V gene has CDR1 MNHNS and CDR2 SASEGT. CDR3 in DNA: TGTGCCAGCAGTTTATTTCCCGGGACAGGGGATGGCTACACCTTC. Protein sequence: CASSLFPGTGDGYTF.

In its sample, this clonotype is medium-sized. The rearrangement uses TRBV6-6 and TRBJ2-1, with D maybe TRBD1 (7 bases). The CDR3 loop spans 12 amino acids. V was trimmed by 2 bases and J by 12 bases, leaving 11 bases between them. Germline-derived CDR1 and CDR2 are MNHNY and SVGAGI (reference sequence). The CDR3: CASSYGGTVQFF. The CDR3, as DNA: TGTGCCAGCAGTTACGGCGGGACAGTGCAGTTCTTC.

The CDR3 nucleotides are TGTGCCAGTAGTATAGGATCCAATCGGTGGGATCAGCCCCAGCATTTT. This encodes CASSIGSNRWDQPQHF. This chain uses TRBV19 with TRBJ1-5; D call uncertain. Trimming removed 1 base at V and 5 bases at J, with 15 bases between. The germline V gene encodes CDR1 LNHDA and CDR2 SQIVND (reference sequence). The CDR3 is made up of 16 amino acids.

The chain links TRBV10-3 to TRBJ2-1; D may be TRBD2 (5 bases). The CDR3 extends over 20 amino acids. Trimming removed 0 bases from V and 3 bases from J, with 24 bases in between. Germline values: CDR1 ENHRY, CDR2 SYGVKD. The CDR3 coding sequence is TGTGCCATCAGTGAGTCCCCCTCCTCCTGGATCCGAGGGTACTACAATGAGCAGTTCTTC. It is translated as CAISESPSSWIRGYYNEQFF.

V is TRBV6-8 and J is TRBJ2-4, with 7 positions matching TRBD1. This CDR3 is 14 amino acids long. Germline CDR1 reads MNHGY; CDR2 reads SAAAGT. J gave up 13 bases and V 6 bases, and 15 bases lay outside the gene matches. CDR3 DNA sequence: TGTGCCAGCAGCCCGGGCCCCGACAGGGCCAAGCAGTACTTC. Amino acid sequence: CASSPGPDRAKQYF.

The chain couples TRBV7-2 to TRBJ2-4; 10 bases align to TRBD2. The J call is in doubt because the DNA end fits TRBJ2-7 better. Per germline, CDR1 SGHTA and CDR2 FQGNSA. The CDR3 sequence is 15 residues long. For the CDR3, the DNA is TGTGCCAGCAGCTCGGTAGCGGGAGGCCCCTACGAGCAGTACTTC. Translating gives CASSSVAGGPYEQYF.

There are many counts of this clonotype. V is TRBV6-1 and J is TRBJ2-5; D could derive from TRBD1 or TRBD2 (5 bases each). The V end lost 6 bases, the J end lost 5 bases, and 16 bases lay between the germline ends. The CDR3 totals 14 residues. Germline V CDR1 and CDR2: MNHNS, SASEGT. The DNA of the CDR3 is TGTGCCAGCAGCCCGGGACGGCGGGTTGAGACCCAGTACTTC. It codes for CASSPGRRVETQYF.

The genes are TRBV7-6 and TRBJ2-1; D perhaps matches TRBD2 (7 bases). The DNA matches TRBJ2-7 better at its end, which makes the J call doubtful. The CDR3 runs to 13 residues. CDR1 and CDR2 (germline): SGHVS, FNYEAQ. CDR3: CASSRGGFYEQYF. The CDR3 region has the DNA TGTGCCAGCAGCAGGGGGGGATTCTACGAGCAGTACTTC.